This TCR beta chain was identified in a study of CD8 T cells in Susac syndrome. Findings and caveats of the study: The study recognized that its TCR sequencing and HLA analysis covered a relatively small number of individuals.

The count of this clonotype is one. Its target is not known. The CDR3 has 16 residues. CDR1 is MNHNS, CDR2 SASEGT, per germline. Trimming at V came to 6 bases and at J to 5 bases, leaving 15 bases not matched to a gene. TCR beta sequencing covered blood CD8+ and CD4+ T cells. It was negative isolation that provided the CD8+ and CD4+ T cells, whereas TEMRA cells were enriched by FACS. A quantity of about 0.5 to 1 ug RNA underwent reverse transcription using random hexamers. An immunoSEQ multiplex PCR amplified TCR beta CDR3 over 54 Vbeta and 13 Jbeta. A single record per CDR3 protein comes from TCRdb applying MiXCR to the immunoSEQ multiplex PCR reads. The sample gives 150,000 to 200,000 distinct CDR3 sequences, approximately 94% of which show up once; 0.075% to 0.095% is in the top ten.

The clonotype was recovered from a human donor with multiple sclerosis. This chain links TRBV6-1 with TRBJ1-1; TRBD1 matches at 7 bases. The sequencing sample was made of CD4+ T cells from PBMCs. The DNA of the CDR3 is TGTGCCAGCAGAATCCGGGACAGAACTTTCAGGACTGAAGCTTTCTTT. Translated: CASRIRDRTFRTEAFF.